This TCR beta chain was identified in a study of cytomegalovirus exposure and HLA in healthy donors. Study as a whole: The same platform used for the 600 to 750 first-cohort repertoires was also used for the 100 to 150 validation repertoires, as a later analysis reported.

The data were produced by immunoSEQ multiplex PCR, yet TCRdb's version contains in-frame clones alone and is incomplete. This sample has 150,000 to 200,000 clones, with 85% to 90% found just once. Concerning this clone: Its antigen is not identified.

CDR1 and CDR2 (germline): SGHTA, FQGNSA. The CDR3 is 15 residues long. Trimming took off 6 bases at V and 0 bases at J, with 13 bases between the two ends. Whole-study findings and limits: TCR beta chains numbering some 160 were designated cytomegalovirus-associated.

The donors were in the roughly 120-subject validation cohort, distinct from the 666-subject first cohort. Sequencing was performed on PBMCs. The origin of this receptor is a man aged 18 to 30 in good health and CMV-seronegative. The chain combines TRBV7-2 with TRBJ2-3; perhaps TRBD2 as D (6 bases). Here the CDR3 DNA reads TGTGCCAGCAGAAAGCGGCGGGATAGCACAGATACGCAGTATTTT. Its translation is CASRKRRDSTDTQYF. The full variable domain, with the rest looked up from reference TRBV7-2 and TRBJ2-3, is GAGVSQSPSNKVTEKGKDVELRCDPISGHTALYWYRQSLGQGLEFLIYFQGNSAPDKSGLPSDRFSAERTGGSVSTLTIQRTQQEDSAVYLCASRKRRDSTDTQYFGPGTRLTVL.